Shown below are 6 T cell receptor beta chains from a single sample sequenced in a study of cytomegalovirus exposure and HLA in healthy donors. It was with 60 Vbeta and 13 Jbeta primers that the PCR ran. Produced via immunoSEQ multiplex PCR; TCRdb's table is partial and in-frame only. The table has around 100,000 clones, around four fifths seen once. The sequencing sample was made of PBMCs. These receptors all stem from a woman aged 18-35 years in good health and CMV-seropositive.

The chain carries TRBV6-5 and TRBJ2-1; tentatively, D is TRBD2 (5 bases). V gave up 8 bases and J gave up 4 bases, with 9 bases separating them. Germline lookup yields CDR1 MNHEY and CDR2 SVGAGI. The CDR3 sequence is 12 residues long. DNA of the CDR3: TGTGCCAGCGGGAGTCCGTACAATGAGCAGTTCTTC. This codes for CASGSPYNEQFF.

The chain joins TRBV5-1 to TRBJ2-7, with D possibly matching TRBD2 (5 bases). Germline CDR1 reads SGHRS; CDR2 reads YFSETQ. Trimming shortened V by 4 bases and J by 5 bases, and 16 bases separated the two germline ends. The CDR3 has 14 amino acids. The CDR3 sequence is CASSVAPWENEQYF. In nucleotides, the CDR3 is TGCGCCAGCAGCGTAGCCCCCTGGGAGAACGAGCAGTACTTC. The variable domain in full, with the rest retrieved from reference TRBV5-1 and TRBJ2-7, is KAGVTQTPRYLIKTRGQQVTLSCSPISGHRSVSWYQQTPGQGLQFLFEYFSETQRNKGNFPGRFSGRQFSNSRSEMNVSTLELGDSALYLCASSVAPWENEQYFGPGTRLTVT.

In its sample, this clone was seen a few times. This chain connects TRBV6-1 to TRBJ2-7, with 13 bases identical to TRBD2. Germline V gene lookup returns CDR1 MNHNS and CDR2 SASEGT. The CDR3 runs 14 residues. J lost 4 bases, V lost 5 bases, and 2 bases had no gene match. CDR3 protein: CASSTSGGAYEQYF. CDR3 DNA sequence: TGTGCCAGCAGTACTAGCGGGGGGGCGTACGAGCAGTACTTC.

The chain uses TRBV28 and TRBJ2-7; D not resolved. This CDR3 comprises 16 residues. The germline V gene has CDR1 MDHEN and CDR2 SYDVKM. V dropped 5 bases and J dropped 9 bases, with 26 bases sitting between them. CDR3 DNA: TGTGCCAGCAGTCCCCACCCCCCCCGCTTACCTGGCGGGCAGTACTTC. Protein sequence: CASSPHPPRLPGGQYF.

The chain combines TRBV15 with TRBJ2-5, with 8 bases matching TRBD1. J gave up 0 bases and V 2 bases, and 5 bases lay outside the gene matches. From germline, CDR1 is LNHNV and CDR2 YYDKDF (reference sequence). The length of the CDR3 is 16 residues. The CDR3 region is CATSRPGTGYQETQYF. CDR3 nucleotides: TGTGCCACCAGCAGACCTGGGACAGGCTACCAAGAGACCCAGTACTTC.

This chain connects TRBV27 to TRBJ2-1; D might be TRBD2 (6 bases). CDR1 and CDR2 from the germline V gene are MNHEY and SMNVEV (reference sequence). CDR3 size: 15 residues. V was pared by 2 bases and J by 10 bases, with 18 bases between. The CDR3 protein is CASSLRVGGFGEQFF. The CDR3 DNA reads as TGTGCCAGCAGTTTACGGGTCGGGGGTTTTGGGGAGCAGTTCTTC.